The 8 T cell receptor beta chains listed next were all sequenced from one sample in a study of response to subunit inactivated influenza vaccine. A single record per CDR3 protein comes from TCRdb applying MiXCR to the RT-PCR reads. Of approximately 530,000 distinct CDR3 sequences in the sample, 6% to 9% were seen once. The starting material was PBMCs from blood, obtained around 25 months after vaccination. The receptors were gathered from a man aged 50 to 69 who received an inactivated influenza vaccine.

The rearrangement uses TRBV7-2 and TRBJ1-1; D is unclear. The CDR3 is made up of 13 amino acids. Deletions cut 5 bases from V and 3 bases from J, with 10 bases between. CDR1 and CDR2 from the germline V gene are SGHTA and FQGNSA. DNA for the CDR3: TGTGCCAGCAGCCGTAACCAGGACACTGAAGCTTTCTTT. This codes for CASSRNQDTEAFF. Together with reference TRBV7-2 and TRBJ1-1, the CDR3 gives the full variable domain: GAGVSQSPSNKVTEKGKDVELRCDPISGHTALYWYRQSLGQGLEFLIYFQGNSAPDKSGLPSDRFSAERTGGSVSTLTIQRTQQEDSAVYLCASSRNQDTEAFFGQGTRLTVV.

This clonotype was seen repeatedly, ten times or more. The chain joins TRBV7-2 to TRBJ2-4, with 7 bases fitting TRBD2. V dropped 2 bases and J dropped 7; count of bases not matched to a gene: 8. This CDR3 is 15 amino acids long. The germline CDR1 and CDR2 sequences are SGHTA and FQGNSA. The CDR3 DNA reads as TGTGCCAGCAGCTTACAGGGAGGGTATGGCAACATTCAGTACTTC. This translates into CASSLQGGYGNIQYF.

This clonotype was counted many times. The DNA for the CDR3 is TGTGCCAGCAGTTATGGGGGGATTACTGAAGCTTTCTTT. It codes for CASSYGGITEAFF. The J gene is TRBJ1-1, the V gene TRBV12-3 or TRBV12-4; tentative D call: TRBD1 (5 bases). V lost 4 bases, J lost 5 bases, and 11 bases lay in between. This CDR3 region has 13 residues.

The CDR3 DNA follows: TGCAGTGCTACTAGCGGGGCGTACAATGAGCAGTTCTTC. It encodes CSATSGAYNEQFF. The chain links TRBV20-1 to TRBJ2-1, with TRBD2 matching 9 bases. This CDR3 region has 13 residues. The V segment lost 4 bases and the J segment 4 bases; nucleotides outside the gene matches: 2. CDR1 is DFQATT, CDR2 SNEGSKA, per germline (reference sequence).

This clonotype occurred many times. A junction boundary mismatches the germline segment, possibly from a read error. The chain employs TRBV6-1 and TRBJ2-7; 10 bases match TRBD1. The germline CDR1 and CDR2 sequences are MNHNS and SASEGT. The CDR3 is 14 residues long. CDR3 residues: CASREGTGDYEQYF. The CDR3, as DNA: TGTGCCAGCAGAGAAGGGACAGGGGATTACGAGCAGTACTTC.

Many counts were recorded for this clonotype. The DNA of the CDR3 is TGCAGTGCGGCAAGCACAGATACGCAGTATTTT. It is translated as CSAASTDTQYF. The chain employs TRBV20-1 and TRBJ2-3; D remains ambiguous. Germline CDR1 reads DFQATT; CDR2 reads SNEGSKA (reference sequence). The CDR3 covers 11 residues. Deletions cut 6 bases from V and 0 bases from J, with 4 bases between.

This clonotype came up many times. The rearrangement joins TRBV5-1 to TRBJ2-1; D perhaps matches TRBD2 (6 bases). Looked up from germline, CDR1 is SGHRS and CDR2 is YFSETQ. With 4 bases removed from V and 3 bases from J, the gap between germline ends came to 17 bases. There are 16 residues in the CDR3. The CDR3 nucleotides read TGCGCCAGCAGCACACTAACGGGAGCCTACTACAATGAGCAGTTCTTC. The encoded protein is CASSTLTGAYYNEQFF.

This chain connects TRBV20-1 to TRBJ2-5, with 9 nucleotides matching TRBD1. The V gene end was trimmed by 5 bases and the J gene end by 2 bases; junction bases not matched to a gene: 9. The germline V gene has CDR1 DFQATT and CDR2 SNEGSKA (reference sequence). The CDR3 length is 15 residues. The CDR3 sequence is CSADNPDRGQETQYF. DNA for the CDR3: TGCAGTGCTGACAACCCCGACAGGGGGCAAGAGACCCAGTACTTC.